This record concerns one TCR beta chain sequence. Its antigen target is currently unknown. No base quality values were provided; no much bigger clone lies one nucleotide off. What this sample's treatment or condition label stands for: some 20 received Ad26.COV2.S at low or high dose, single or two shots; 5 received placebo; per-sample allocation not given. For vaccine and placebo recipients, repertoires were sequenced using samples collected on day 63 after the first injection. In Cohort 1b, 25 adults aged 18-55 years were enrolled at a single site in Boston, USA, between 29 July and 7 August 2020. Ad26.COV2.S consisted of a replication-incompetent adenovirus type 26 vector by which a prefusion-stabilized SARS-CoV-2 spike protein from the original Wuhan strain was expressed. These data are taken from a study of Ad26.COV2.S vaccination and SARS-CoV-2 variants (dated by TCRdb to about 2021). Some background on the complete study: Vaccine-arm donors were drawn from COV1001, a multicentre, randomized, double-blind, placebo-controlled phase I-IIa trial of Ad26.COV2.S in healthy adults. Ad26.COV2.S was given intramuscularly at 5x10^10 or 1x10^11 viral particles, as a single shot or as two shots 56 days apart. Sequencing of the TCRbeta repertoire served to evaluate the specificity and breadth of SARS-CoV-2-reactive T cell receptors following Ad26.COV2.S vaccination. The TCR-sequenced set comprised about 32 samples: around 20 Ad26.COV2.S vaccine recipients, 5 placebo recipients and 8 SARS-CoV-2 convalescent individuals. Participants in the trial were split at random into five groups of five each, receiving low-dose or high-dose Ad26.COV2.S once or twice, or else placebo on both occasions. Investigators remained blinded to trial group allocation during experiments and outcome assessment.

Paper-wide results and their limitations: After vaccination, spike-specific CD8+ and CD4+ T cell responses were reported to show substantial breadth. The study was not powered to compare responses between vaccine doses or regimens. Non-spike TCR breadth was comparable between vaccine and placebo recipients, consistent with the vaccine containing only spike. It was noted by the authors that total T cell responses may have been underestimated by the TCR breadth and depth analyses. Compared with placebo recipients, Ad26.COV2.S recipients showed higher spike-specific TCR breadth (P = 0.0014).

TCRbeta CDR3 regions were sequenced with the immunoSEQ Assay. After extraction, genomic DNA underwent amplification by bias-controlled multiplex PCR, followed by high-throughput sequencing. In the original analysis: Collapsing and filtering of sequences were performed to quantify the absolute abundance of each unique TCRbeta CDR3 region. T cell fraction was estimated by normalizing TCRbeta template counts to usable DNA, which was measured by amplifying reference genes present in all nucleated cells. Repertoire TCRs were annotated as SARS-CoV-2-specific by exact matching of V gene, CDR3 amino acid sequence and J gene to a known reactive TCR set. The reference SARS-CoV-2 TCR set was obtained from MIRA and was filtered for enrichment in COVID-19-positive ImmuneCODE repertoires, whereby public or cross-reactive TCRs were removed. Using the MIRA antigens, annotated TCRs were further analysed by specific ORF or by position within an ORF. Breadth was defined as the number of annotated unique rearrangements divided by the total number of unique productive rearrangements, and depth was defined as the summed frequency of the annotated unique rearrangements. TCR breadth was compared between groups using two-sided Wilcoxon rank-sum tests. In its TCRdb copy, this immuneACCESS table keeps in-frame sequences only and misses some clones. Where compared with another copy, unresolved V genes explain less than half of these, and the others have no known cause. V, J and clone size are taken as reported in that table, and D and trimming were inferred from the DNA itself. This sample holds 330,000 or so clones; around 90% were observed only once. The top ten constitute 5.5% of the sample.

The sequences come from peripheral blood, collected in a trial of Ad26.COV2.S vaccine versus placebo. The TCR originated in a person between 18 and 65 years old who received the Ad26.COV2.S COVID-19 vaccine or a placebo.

The CDR3: CASSLAHNTGELFF. The DNA sequence reads TGTGCCAGCAGCTTGGCTCATAACACCGGGGAGCTGTTTTTT. The chain is encoded by TRBV11-3 joined to TRBJ2-2; no D gene can be assigned with confidence. From the cysteine up to the phenylalanine, the CDR3 has a length of 14 residues. Only the CDR3 portion is preserved as DNA: 42 bases, with reading frame beginning at the first base. V was cut back by 3 bases and J by 2 bases, leaving a gap of 7 bases between them. Sequences SGHNT (CDR1) and YENEEA (CDR2) are obtained from the germline V gene. When the CDR3 is completed using the reference TRBV11-3 and TRBJ2-2 genes on either side, the full variable domain is EAGVVQSPRYKIIEKKQPVAFWCNPISGHNTLYWYLQNLGQGPELLIRYENEEAVDDSQLPKDRFSAERLKGVDSTLKIQPAELGDSAVYLCASSLAHNTGELFFGEGSRLTVL.